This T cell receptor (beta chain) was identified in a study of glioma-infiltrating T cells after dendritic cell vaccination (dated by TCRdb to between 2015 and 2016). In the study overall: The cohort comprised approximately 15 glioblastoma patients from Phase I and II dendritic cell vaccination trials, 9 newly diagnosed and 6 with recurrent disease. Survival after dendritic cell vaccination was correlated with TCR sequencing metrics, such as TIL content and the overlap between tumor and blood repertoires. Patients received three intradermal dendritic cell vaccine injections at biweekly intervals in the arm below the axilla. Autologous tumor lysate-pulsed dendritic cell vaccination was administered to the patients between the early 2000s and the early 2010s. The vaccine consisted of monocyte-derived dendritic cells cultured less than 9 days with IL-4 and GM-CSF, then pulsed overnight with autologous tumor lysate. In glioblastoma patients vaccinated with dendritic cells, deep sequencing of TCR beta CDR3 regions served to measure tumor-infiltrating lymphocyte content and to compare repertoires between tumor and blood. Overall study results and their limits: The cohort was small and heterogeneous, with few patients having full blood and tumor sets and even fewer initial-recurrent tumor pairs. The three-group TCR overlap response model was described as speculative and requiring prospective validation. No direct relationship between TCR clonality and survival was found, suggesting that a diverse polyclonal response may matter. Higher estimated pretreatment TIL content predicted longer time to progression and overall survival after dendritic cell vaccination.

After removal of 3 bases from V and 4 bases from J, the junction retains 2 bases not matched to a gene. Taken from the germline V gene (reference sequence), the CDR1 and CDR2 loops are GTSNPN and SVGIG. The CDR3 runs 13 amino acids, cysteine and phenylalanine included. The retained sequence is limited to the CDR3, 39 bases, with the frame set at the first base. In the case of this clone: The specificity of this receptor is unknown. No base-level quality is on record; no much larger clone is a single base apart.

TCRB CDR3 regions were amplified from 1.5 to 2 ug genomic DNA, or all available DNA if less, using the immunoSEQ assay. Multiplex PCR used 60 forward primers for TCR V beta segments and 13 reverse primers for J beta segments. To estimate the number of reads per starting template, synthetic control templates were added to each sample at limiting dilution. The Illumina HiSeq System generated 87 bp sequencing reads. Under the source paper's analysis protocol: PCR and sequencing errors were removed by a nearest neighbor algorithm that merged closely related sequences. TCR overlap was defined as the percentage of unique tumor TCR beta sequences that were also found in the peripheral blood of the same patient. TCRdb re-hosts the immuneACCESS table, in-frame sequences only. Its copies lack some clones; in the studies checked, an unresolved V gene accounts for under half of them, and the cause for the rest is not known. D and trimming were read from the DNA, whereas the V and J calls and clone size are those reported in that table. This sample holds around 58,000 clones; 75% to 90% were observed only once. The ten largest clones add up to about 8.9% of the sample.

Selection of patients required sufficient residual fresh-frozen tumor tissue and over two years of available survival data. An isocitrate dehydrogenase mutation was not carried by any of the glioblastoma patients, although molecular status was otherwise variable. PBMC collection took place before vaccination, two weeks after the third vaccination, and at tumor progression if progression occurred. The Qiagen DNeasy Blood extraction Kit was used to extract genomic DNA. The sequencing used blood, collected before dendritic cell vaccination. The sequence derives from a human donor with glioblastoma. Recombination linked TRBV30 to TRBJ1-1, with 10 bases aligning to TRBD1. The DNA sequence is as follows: TGTGCCTGGAGGCGGACAGGGGGCACTGAAGCTTTCTTT. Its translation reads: CAWRRTGGTEAFF.